The source of this T cell receptor beta chain is a study of T cells in Graves' hyperthyroidism and ophthalmopathy. Background on the study: Peripheral blood draws took place at initial diagnosis, ahead of any treatment.

Amplification of TCR beta CDR3 regions was performed using RNA transcripts as template. The HTBI primer set drove a first-round RT-PCR of the TCR CDR3. MiXCR was run by TCRdb on the multiplex PCR reads, yielding one entry per CDR3 protein. This sample has about 260,000 distinct CDR3 sequences, with 22% found just once. The diagnoses drew upon clinical symptoms, serum thyroxine and TRAb, thyroid ultrasound and orbital computed tomography. This clonotype was picked up many times. Trimming removed 3 bases at V and 10 bases at J, with 15 bases between. The germline gives CDR1 MDHEN, CDR2 SYDVKM. The length of the CDR3 is 14 residues.

The receptor was isolated from a young man with Graves' ophthalmopathy. The sequenced sample was blood. The chain carries TRBV28 and TRBJ1-4; D is possibly TRBD1 (6 bases). The CDR3 sequence: CASSLEQGLGKLFF. The CDR3 nucleotides read TGTGCCAGCAGTTTGGAGCAGGGGTTAGGAAAACTGTTTTTT.